This record concerns one TCR beta chain sequence. This clonotype has a count of ten or more. Its antigen remains unidentified. No much larger clone is present one base from it, and per-base qualities are unavailable. CDR1 and CDR2, per the germline V gene, are SGHVS and FQNEAQ. Unmatched junction bases come to 5, with V trimmed by 3 bases and J by 1 base. Inclusive of the bounding cysteine and phenylalanine, the CDR3 is 16 residues long. Just CDR3 DNA is preserved here, 48 bases in frame from base 1. This sample was sequenced with an Illumina HiSeq 1500. The public reads were reanalyzed by TCRdb: fastp trimming at Q25, MiXCR alignment, in-frame beta chains only. Rows merge per CDR3 protein into single entries with the most common DNA and genes. This sample lists 130,000 or so distinct CDR3 sequences; about 6% were detected once. In total, the top ten clones hold approximately 19% of the sample. The data derive from a study of T cell repertoires in cytomegalovirus infection (dated by TCRdb to between 2017 and 2020). Turning to the overall study: The HLA type of each donor mattered for the analysis, because public TCR beta signatures pointed to carriage of CMV infection along with the matching HLA type.

Findings and caveats that apply to the study as a whole: Cumulative frequency of public TCR beta family members discriminated carriers of CMV infection plus the relevant HLA type in this cohort and an independent roughly 330-donor cohort. The ex vivo response was dominated by HLA-C-restricted CMV-specific TCR beta clonotypes, which also provided the single most frequent clonotype in two of eight donors.

The sequence joins TRBV7-8 to TRBJ2-2; the junction holds 7 bases that match TRBD2. This TCR derives from a human donor in good health (CMV status not recorded). Some clones in this sample may be carry-over from other donors' samples. The sequenced sample was PBMCs. The sequence in DNA is TGTGCCAGCAGCTTGGGCGCGGGGGTGAACACCGGGGAGCTGTTTTTT. Translated, this is CASSLGAGVNTGELFF.